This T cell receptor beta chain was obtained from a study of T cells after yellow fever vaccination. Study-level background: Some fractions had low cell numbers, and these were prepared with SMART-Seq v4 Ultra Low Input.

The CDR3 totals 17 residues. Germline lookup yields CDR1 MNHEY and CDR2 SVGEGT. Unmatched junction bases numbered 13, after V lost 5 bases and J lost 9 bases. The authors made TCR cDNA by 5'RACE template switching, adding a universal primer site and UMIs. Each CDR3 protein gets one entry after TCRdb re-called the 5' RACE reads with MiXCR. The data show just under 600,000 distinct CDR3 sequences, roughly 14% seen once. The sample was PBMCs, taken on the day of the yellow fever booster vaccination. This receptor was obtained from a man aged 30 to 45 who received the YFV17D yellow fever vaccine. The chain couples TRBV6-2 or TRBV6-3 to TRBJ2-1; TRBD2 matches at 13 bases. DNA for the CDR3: TGTGCCAGCAGTACCCTCCAACTAGCGGGAGGGCTGGGTGAGCAGTTCTTC. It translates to CASSTLQLAGGLGEQFF.